This is a list of T cell receptor beta chains from one sample in a study of cytomegalovirus exposure and HLA in healthy donors. Profiling relied on immunoSEQ multiplex PCR, and the TCRdb table lists in-frame clones only, not all of them. The sample yields approximately 120,000 clones, approximately 80% seen once. The specimen was PBMCs. The receptors come from a woman aged 35 to 49 in good health and CMV-seropositive. Each CDR3 is given with its conserved first and last residue. The D gene is left open where the match is weak. Rows may omit the clone size; those that give it use once, few, many or a size class.

D gene | J gene | V gene | clone size | CDR3 protein | CDR3 DNA
TRBD1 | TRBJ2-7 | TRBV11-2 | - | CASSPTGGYEQYF | TGTGCCAGCAGCCCCACAGGGGGCTACGAGCAGTACTTC
- | TRBJ2-7 | TRBV2 | - | CASSDFAGTYEQYF | TGTGCCAGCAGTGACTTCGCAGGTACCTACGAGCAGTACTTC
- | TRBJ2-5 | TRBV5-1 | - | CASSARGQETQYF | TGCGCCAGCAGCGCGCGGGGCCAAGAGACCCAGTACTTC
TRBD2 | TRBJ2-1 | TRBV6-4 | - | CASSRTSGSLLHEQFF | TGTGCCAGCAGTCGAACTAGCGGGAGTCTTCTCCATGAGCAGTTCTTC
- | TRBJ1-6 | TRBV6-6 | once | CASSAGNSPLHF | TGTGCCAGCAGTGCCGGGAATTCACCCCTCCACTTT
- | TRBJ2-7 | TRBV28 | - | CASSLLLVGGKDEQYF | TGTGCCAGCAGTTTATTGTTGGTTGGGGGCAAGGACGAGCAGTACTTC
TRBD1 | TRBJ1-5 | TRBV7-8 | once | CASSLATGPQIPPQHF | TGTGCCAGCAGCTTAGCGACAGGGCCCCAAATTCCTCCCCAGCATTTT
TRBD2 | TRBJ2-5 | TRBV4-2 | few | CASSQGGTSGSETQYF | TGTGCCAGCAGCCAAGGGGGAACTAGCGGGAGTGAGACCCAGTACTTC
TRBD2 | TRBJ2-3 | TRBV28 | - | CASSLSGEGRDTQYF | TGTGCCAGCAGTTTGTCGGGGGAGGGAAGAGATACGCAGTATTTT
TRBD1 | TRBJ2-2 | TRBV5-1 | - | CASSFFPGTANTGELFF | TGCGCCAGCAGCTTTTTCCCCGGGACAGCGAACACCGGGGAGCTGTTTTTT
TRBD2 | TRBJ2-5 | TRBV11-3 | - | CASSLVRRLAGDMETQYF | TGTGCCAGCAGCTTAGTACGAAGACTAGCGGGAGATATGGAGACCCAGTACTTC
TRBD1 | TRBJ1-1 | TRBV18 | - | CASSPVRDRGTEAFF | TGTGCCAGCTCACCAGTTCGGGACAGAGGGACTGAAGCTTTCTTT
TRBD1 | TRBJ1-5 | TRBV5-8 | - | CASSPAGTGGMNQPQHF | TGTGCCAGCAGCCCTGCCGGGACAGGGGGCATGAATCAGCCCCAGCATTTT
TRBD2 | TRBJ2-1 | TRBV12-5 | - | CASGLGLSGRPLFF | TGTGCTAGTGGTTTGGGCCTTAGCGGGAGGCCCTTGTTCTTC
TRBD1 | TRBJ1-3 | TRBV18 | - | CASSLAGQGPNGNTIYF | TGTGCCAGCTCACTGGCGGGACAGGGACCGAATGGAAACACCATATATTTT
TRBD1 | TRBJ1-1 | TRBV27 | - | CASSQGQHEAFF | TGTGCCAGCAGTCAGGGACAGCATGAAGCTTTCTTT
TRBD1 | TRBJ2-6 | TRBV5-1 | - | CASSLDLWGQGGAGANVLTF | TGCGCCAGCAGCTTGGACTTGTGGGGACAGGGGGGAGCTGGGGCCAACGTCCTGACTTTC
- | TRBJ2-7 | TRBV28 | - | CASSLSPGNGEQYF | TGTGCCAGCAGTTTATCACCGGGAAATGGCGAGCAGTACTTC
TRBD2 | TRBJ2-7 | TRBV4-1 | - | CASSLTSGYEQYF | TGCGCCAGCAGCCTAACTAGCGGCTACGAGCAGTACTTC
- | TRBJ2-3 | TRBV28 | - | CASTPGAGRGTQYF | TGTGCCAGCACCCCCGGCGCAGGGCGGGGTACGCAGTATTTT
- | TRBJ2-3 | TRBV19 | - | CASSIGASDTQYF | TGTGCCAGTAGTATAGGAGCTTCAGATACGCAGTATTTT
- | TRBJ1-1 | TRBV7-9 | many | CASSPQGGEGTEAFF | TGTGCCAGCAGCCCTCAGGGAGGGGAAGGGACTGAAGCTTTCTTT
- | TRBJ1-5 | TRBV7-3 | - | CASSLSLENSNQPQHF | TGTGCCAGCAGCTTAAGCTTGGAGAATAGCAATCAGCCCCAGCATTTT
- | TRBJ1-1 | TRBV18 | - | CASSPTYRDGTEAFF | TGTGCCAGCTCACCTACATACAGGGACGGGACTGAAGCTTTCTTT
TRBD2 | TRBJ2-3 | TRBV11-3 | - | CASSLMASGSTDTQYF | TGTGCCAGCAGCTTGATGGCTAGCGGGAGCACAGATACGCAGTATTTT
TRBD2 | TRBJ2-2 | TRBV7-2 | - | CASSLGGGRPGELFF | TGTGCCAGCAGCTTGGGCGGCGGGAGACCCGGGGAGCTGTTTTTT
TRBD1 | TRBJ2-2 | TRBV9 | - | CASRGQGSTGELFF | TGTGCCAGCAGGGGACAGGGAAGCACCGGGGAGCTGTTTTTT
- | TRBJ2-5 | TRBV5-6 | - | CASSLTGRARETQYF | TGTGCCAGCAGCTTAACAGGACGGGCCAGAGAGACCCAGTACTTC
- | TRBJ2-3 | TRBV2 | - | CASSGSVPDTQYF | TGTGCCAGCAGTGGTAGCGTCCCAGATACGCAGTATTTT
TRBD1 | TRBJ1-2 | TRBV2 | - | CARRQGAYGYTF | TGTGCCAGAAGACAGGGGGCGTATGGCTACACCTTC
- | TRBJ1-1 | TRBV6-1 | - | CASSDWRGGQPEAFF | TGTGCCAGCAGTGACTGGCGGGGAGGGCAGCCTGAAGCTTTCTTT
TRBD2 | TRBJ2-2 | TRBV14 | - | CAIPLFLTSGRTNTGELFF | TGTGCCATCCCACTCTTCTTAACTAGCGGGAGGACCAACACCGGGGAGCTGTTTTTT
TRBD2 | TRBJ2-5 | TRBV4-1 | few | CASSQGGGTRMTQYF | TGCGCCAGCAGCCAAGGGGGGGGGACTCGCATGACCCAGTACTTC
- | TRBJ2-7 | TRBV5-1 | - | CTSTAGLLSYEQYF | TGCACCAGCACGGCGGGGCTTCTCTCCTACGAGCAGTACTTC
- | TRBJ1-4 | TRBV4-1 | - | CASSPGRDNEKLFF | TGCGCCAGCAGCCCGGGGAGGGATAATGAAAAACTGTTTTTT
- | TRBJ2-1 | TRBV7-9 | - | CASSFSQVNEQFF | TGTGCCAGCAGCTTCTCCCAGGTCAATGAGCAGTTCTTC
- | TRBJ2-1 | TRBV7-2 | - | CASSPQVAKTYNEQFF | TGTGCCAGCAGCCCCCAGGTGGCGAAAACCTACAATGAGCAGTTCTTC
- | TRBJ2-1 | TRBV7-2 | once | CASSSAPPLADSYNEQFF | TGTGCCAGCAGCTCTGCCCCTCCTTTAGCGGACTCCTACAATGAGCAGTTCTTC
- | TRBJ2-7 | TRBV2 | - | CASSDSPSHEQYF | TGTGCCAGCAGTGATTCTCCATCCCACGAGCAGTACTTC
- | TRBJ2-5 | TRBV15 | - | CATSRDQELVRDF | TGTGCCACCAGCAGAGATCAGGAACTAGTACGGGACTTC
- | TRBJ2-7 | TRBV27 | - | CASGSLRSGGYEQYF | TGTGCCAGCGGGTCCCTCCGAAGCGGAGGTTACGAGCAGTACTTC